The TCR beta chain described here comes from a study of human T cells and chemical hapten exposure. On the study more broadly: There were weekly diphenylcyclopropenone doses to the scalp for patients throughout the roughly 22-week study.

This clonotype was seen many times. MiXCR, run by TCRdb on the RACE reads, gives a single entry per CDR3 protein. The sample lists 35,000 to 45,000 distinct CDR3 sequences; 9.5% to 15% were seen once. CDR1 is SQVTM and CDR2 is ANQGSEA in the germline V gene. The CDR3 sequence is 11 residues long. V lost 4 bases, J lost 4 bases, and 8 bases lay in between. The time point denotes: pre-sensitization, week 0. The sample's treatment: therapeutic diphenylcyclopropenone sensitization with weekly scalp DPC. This receptor was identified in a woman in her 30s with alopecia areata. Some clones in this sample may be carry-over from other donors' samples. The sample was whole blood, taken in connection with sensitization to the hapten diphenylcyclopropenone (DPC). The chain combines TRBV29-1 with TRBJ2-7; no firm D call. CDR3 residues: CSVGLDYEQYF. Here the CDR3 DNA reads TGCAGCGTTGGACTGGATTACGAGCAGTACTTC.